This TCR beta chain was identified in a study of T cells in narcolepsy (dated by TCRdb to the late 2010s). The study in broad terms: The study enrolled patients with narcolepsy type 1 or type 2 (NT1, NT2) together with healthy control donors. The study used TCR Vbeta sequencing to track clonotypes in blood and CSF while looking for autoreactive T cells in narcolepsy patients that target self-antigens of hypocretin neurons (hypocretin, TRIB2).

A word on this clone: Its antigen has not been determined. Base qualities are missing; no much larger clone stands one base away.

Trimming takes 0 bases from V and 3 bases from J, and the germline ends sit 11 bases apart. Including cysteine and phenylalanine, the CDR3 has 14 amino acids. Left in the record is the CDR3 DNA by itself, 42 bases read in frame from the first base. CDR1 and CDR2 are read off the germline V gene as SQVTM and ANQGSEA. The research as a whole found: According to the report, autoreactive clonotypes were detected serially in the blood of the same patients and of different patients, but not in healthy controls. Numbers of sequenced blood memory CD4+ clonotypes were comparable, with averages of some 39,000 in patients and approximately 33,000 in controls. No sequences matching autoreactive T cell clones were present in some of the blood memory CD4+ repertoires from patients and controls. HCRT-specific and TRIB2-specific autoreactive clonotypes were highlighted in plots that compared CD4+ T cell clonotypes in CSF versus blood from the same patient.

For TCR Vbeta sequencing, memory CD4+ T cells were sorted ex vivo from the peripheral blood of both healthy controls and narcolepsy patients. The library was built by means of the immunoSEQ multiplex PCR assay. TCRdb took over this immuneACCESS table, retaining in-frame rearrangements with V and J assigned. Such tables are incomplete; in checked studies, under half of the missing clones stem from an unresolved V gene, and the remainder is unexplained. The sample table holds about 24,000 clones, of which approximately 85% were seen once. Around 1.4% of the sample is taken by the ten largest. The V gene is TRBV29-1 and the J gene is TRBJ2-5; there is no confident call for the D gene. The sequencing input was CD45RA- memory CD4+ T cells from PBMCs. The sample's cell subset or site, from its label and the paper: memory T cells sorted ex vivo from peripheral blood. This TCR was sampled from a human donor with narcolepsy. DNA sequence: TGCAGCGTTGAAGATCGCCGACAAGAAGAGACCCAGTACTTC. Its protein reads: CSVEDRRQEETQYF.